The 8 T cell receptor beta chains given below trace back to one sample, sequenced in a study of blood T cell repertoires in COVID-19. Assay used: immunoSEQ multiplex PCR; TCRdb lists only in-frame clones, some missing. The sample shows under 200,000 clones, about 85% of them seen only once. Sequencing input: peripheral blood. These TCRs come from a woman of 80 years or more with acute or convalescent COVID-19.

V usage is TRBV25-1 and J usage is TRBJ2-2, with D tentatively TRBD1 (5 bases). This CDR3 has 15 amino acids. Per the germline V gene, CDR1 is MGHDK and CDR2 is SYGVNS. V was cut by 6 bases and J by 0 bases, with 11 bases left in between. CDR3 loop: CASRGRRTNTGELFF. The CDR3 coding sequence is TGTGCCAGCAGGGGGCGGCGGACGAACACCGGGGAGCTGTTTTTT.

The V and J genes are TRBV2 and TRBJ2-7; weak D call: TRBD2 (6 bases). Trimming stripped 8 bases from V and 6 bases from J, with 20 bases between. Germline V CDR1 and CDR2: SNHLY, FYNNEI. The CDR3 contains 14 residues. This CDR3 is CASGAGRTPVEQYF. The DNA for the CDR3 is TGTGCCAGCGGGGCGGGGAGGACCCCGGTCGAGCAGTACTTC.

J is TRBJ2-5 and V is TRBV9, with unresolved D. The CDR3 covers 14 residues. The V and J ends lost 0 bases and 7 bases respectively, with 13 bases between them. CDR1 and CDR2 (germline): SGDLS, YYNGEE. This CDR3 is CASSVGPGPGTQYF. CDR3 nucleotide sequence: TGTGCCAGCAGCGTAGGGCCAGGTCCCGGGACCCAGTACTTC.

This clone has more than one count but fewer than ten. The rearrangement uses TRBV18 and TRBJ2-1; 11 bases line up with TRBD2. Germline CDR1 and CDR2: KGHSH and LQKENI. Trimming removed 5 bases from V and 0 bases from J; junction bases left unmatched: 0. The CDR3 covers 15 residues. The CDR3 sequence is CASSTSGGSYNEQFF. Here the CDR3 DNA reads TGTGCCAGCTCAACTAGCGGGGGCTCCTACAATGAGCAGTTCTTC.

The chain couples TRBV7-9 to TRBJ1-4, with TRBD1 matching over 8 bases. The junction had 6 bases not matched to a gene; V was cut back by 5 bases and J by 4 bases. CDR3 length: 15 amino acids. The V gene's germline CDR1 is SEHNR and CDR2 FQNEAQ (reference sequence). The CDR3, as DNA: TGTGCCAGCAGCAGCAGGGACAGGCTTAATGAAAAACTGTTTTTT. Translation: CASSSRDRLNEKLFF.

V is TRBV5-1 and J is TRBJ2-1; the match to TRBD2 covers 8 bases. The CDR3 contains 15 residues. The germline gives CDR1 SGHRS, CDR2 YFSETQ. Unmatched junction bases numbered 4, after V lost 0 bases and J lost 5 bases. Here the CDR3 reads CASSLEAGGHNEQFF. The CDR3 nucleotides are TGCGCCAGCAGCTTGGAGGCGGGAGGCCACAATGAGCAGTTCTTC.

This clone was found once. The J gene is TRBJ2-7, the V gene TRBV29-1; 13 positions match TRBD2. CDR1 SQVTM and CDR2 ANQGSEA come from the germline V gene. The CDR3 runs to 15 residues. The V segment lost 7 bases and the J segment 7 bases; nucleotides outside the gene matches: 13. This CDR3 reads CSAKSGTSGMEEQYF. The CDR3 bases are TGCAGCGCAAAGTCGGGGACTAGCGGGATGGAAGAGCAGTACTTC.

The chain uses TRBV6-5 and TRBJ1-2; D is perhaps TRBD1 (6 bases). Germline V lookup: CDR1 MNHEY, CDR2 SVGAGI. This CDR3 comprises 12 residues. V dropped 7 bases and J dropped 4 bases, with 10 bases sitting between them. The CDR3 nucleotides are TGTGCCAGCAAAACAGGGCCCTATGGCTACACCTTC. Protein sequence: CASKTGPYGYTF.